Presented here are 17 T cell receptor beta chains from one specimen sequenced in a study of T cells in Graves' hyperthyroidism and ophthalmopathy. RNA transcripts yielded amplified TCR beta CDR3 regions. An initial round of RT-PCR targeting the TCR CDR3 relied on the HTBI primer set. TCRdb re-called the multiplex PCR reads through MiXCR, storing one row per CDR3 protein. The sample carries about 350,000 distinct CDR3 sequences, 12% to 15% recorded once. The specimen sequenced was blood. The receptors come from a woman aged 40 to 49 with Graves' ophthalmopathy.

This clonotype was seen a few times. The J gene is TRBJ2-7, the V gene TRBV9; D is ambiguous. Deletions cut 4 bases from V and 0 bases from J, with 17 bases between. This CDR3 is 16 amino acids long. Germline V gene sequence: CDR1 SGDLS, CDR2 YYNGEE. The CDR3 nucleotides are TGTGCCAGCAGCCCCCGACTGCAATCGTCCTCCTACGAGCAGTACTTC. Its translation is CASSPRLQSSSYEQYF.

The sample holds many counts of this clonotype. The V and J genes are TRBV20-1 and TRBJ1-5; D unclear. CDR3 length equals 14 residues. The V and J ends lost 1 base and 4 bases respectively, with 11 bases between them. Germline CDR1 DFQATT, CDR2 SNEGSKA (reference sequence). This CDR3 is CSARVRTLNQPQHF. The CDR3 coding sequence is TGCAGTGCTAGAGTCAGGACCCTTAATCAGCCCCAGCATTTT.

This clonotype occurred many times. V gene TRBV12-3 or TRBV12-4 combines with J gene TRBJ1-2; 7 bases fit TRBD1. V gave up 5 bases and J gave up 0 bases; unmatched junction bases: 9. The CDR3 has 16 amino acids. CDR3 in amino acids: CASSEGDRYTNYGYTF. The DNA of the CDR3 is TGTGCCAGCAGTGAGGGGGACAGATATACTAACTATGGCTACACCTTC.

J is TRBJ1-4 and V is TRBV7-9; TRBD1 matches 7 bases. V lost 5 bases to trimming and J lost 8 bases; unmatched junction nucleotides: 17. The V gene's germline CDR1 is SEHNR and CDR2 FQNEAQ (reference sequence). This CDR3 is 17 amino acids long. The CDR3 region has the DNA TGTGCCAGCAGCCCAGTCTTAAGGACAGGAGTCGAGGAAAAACTGTTTTTT. Amino acid sequence: CASSPVLRTGVEEKLFF.

This clonotype came up many times. This chain connects TRBV20-1 to TRBJ1-5, with 7 bases aligning to TRBD1. The V gene's germline CDR1 is DFQATT and CDR2 SNEGSKA (reference sequence). The CDR3 extends over 13 amino acids. With 6 bases clipped from V and 3 bases from J, the junction kept 5 bases outside the gene matches. CDR3 DNA: TGCAGTGCCAGACAGGGCCTCAATCAGCCCCAGCATTTT. Amino acids: CSARQGLNQPQHF.

This chain links TRBV6-2 or TRBV6-3 with TRBJ2-3; TRBD1 matches at 7 bases. The germline gives CDR1 MNHEY, CDR2 SVGEGT. V lost 6 bases and J lost 3; bases outside the gene matches: 12. The length of the CDR3 is 16 residues. CDR3 sequence: CASRMAGTVATDTQYF. CDR3 bases: TGTGCCAGCAGAATGGCCGGGACAGTGGCAACAGATACGCAGTATTTT.

The chain recombines TRBV18 with TRBJ1-2, with D unresolved. Germline assignment: CDR1 KGHSH and CDR2 LQKENI. This CDR3 is 12 amino acids long. Trimming pared 2 bases from V and 6 bases from J, leaving 7 bases between. CDR3 DNA sequence: TGTGCCAGCTCACCAAGAAGGGATGGCTACACCTTC. As protein: CASSPRRDGYTF.

This clonotype occurred a few times. A much larger clone differs by one base, so this may be a read error. The rearrangement links TRBV28 to TRBJ1-5; D is undetermined. V lost 5 bases and J 0 bases, leaving 8 bases between the germline ends. Per germline, CDR1 MDHEN and CDR2 SYDVKM. This CDR3 region has 14 residues. The CDR3 loop reads CASSPLLSNQPQHF. The CDR3 nucleotides read TGTGCCAGCAGTCCACTCCTTAGCAATCAGCCCCAGCATTTT.

This clonotype was picked up many times. The CDR3 bases are TGCGCCAGCAGCATCTCGGACAGGGGGGCTGAAGCTTTCTTT. As protein: CASSISDRGAEAFF. The rearrangement uses TRBV5-1 and TRBJ1-1; TRBD1 matches at 10 bases. The junction had 6 bases not matched to a gene; V was cut back by 4 bases and J by 6 bases. Germline CDR1 SGHRS, CDR2 YFSETQ. The CDR3 sequence is 14 residues long.

This clonotype appeared many times. This chain connects TRBV7-9 to TRBJ1-5, with D perhaps matching TRBD1 (6 bases). The CDR3 has 16 residues. V lost 2 bases and J 6 bases, leaving 17 bases between the germline ends. CDR1 is SEHNR, CDR2 FQNEAQ, per germline (reference sequence). The CDR3 region is CASSLSSTGPPQPQHF. DNA of the CDR3: TGTGCCAGCAGCTTAAGTTCCACAGGGCCGCCTCAGCCCCAGCATTTT.

This chain uses TRBV11-3 with TRBJ2-5; the D is unclear. The germline V gene encodes CDR1 SGHNT and CDR2 YENEEA. The CDR3 is 14 amino acids. Trimming pared 5 bases from V and 1 base from J, leaving 11 bases between. The CDR3 region is CASSMRTGQETQYF. In DNA, the CDR3 is TGTGCCAGCAGCATGCGGACGGGCCAAGAGACCCAGTACTTC.

This clonotype appeared many times. The chain recombines TRBV10-3 with TRBJ2-5, with 10 bases matching TRBD2. The CDR3 loop spans 14 amino acids. Germline CDR1 and CDR2: ENHRY and SYGVKD. J lost 10 bases, V lost 5 bases, and 10 bases had no gene match. CDR3 residues: CAISTSGDARDQYF. CDR3 coding DNA: TGTGCCATCAGTACTAGCGGGGATGCCCGGGACCAGTACTTC.

This clonotype was detected ten times or more. This chain uses TRBV11-1 with TRBJ1-2; D is unclear. The germline gives CDR1 SGHAT, CDR2 FQDESV (reference sequence). The CDR3 has 14 amino acids. V gave up 5 bases and J gave up 4 bases, with 14 bases separating them. In DNA, the CDR3 is TGTGCCAGCAGCCAAGGCCGTAGGAGCTATGGCTACACCTTC. It codes for CASSQGRRSYGYTF.

This clonotype came up many times. The V gene is TRBV10-3, the J gene TRBJ2-7; D is undetermined. V lost 6 bases and J lost 6, with 21 bases in between. The germline CDR1 and CDR2 sequences are ENHRY and SYGVKD. There are 15 residues in the CDR3. Here the CDR3 DNA reads TGTGCCATCAGCCACACCGGTCCGGTCGTGGGCGAGCAGTACTTC. Translated: CAISHTGPVVGEQYF.

This CDR3 reads CASTQFGPTYNEQFF. In nucleotides, the CDR3 is TGTGCCAGCACCCAGTTCGGACCGACCTACAATGAGCAGTTCTTC. This chain uses TRBV19 with TRBJ2-1; D unresolved. There are 15 residues in the CDR3. Germline CDR1 and CDR2: LNHDA and SQIVND (reference sequence). V lost 9 bases and J lost 2, with 17 bases in between.

The V gene is TRBV2, the J gene TRBJ1-4; the D is unclear. Trimming left V 3 bases short and J 7 bases short, with 15 bases between. CDR1 and CDR2 from the germline V gene are SNHLY and FYNNEI. This CDR3 has 15 residues. CDR3: CASSEMPIPAEKLFF. CDR3 coding DNA: TGTGCCAGCAGTGAGATGCCGATACCTGCTGAAAAACTGTTTTTT.

This clonotype showed up just a few times. The germline gene is not matched at one end of the junction; a read error may be the cause. The rearrangement uses TRBV4-1 and TRBJ1-1, with D possibly matching TRBD1 (6 bases). The CDR3 length is 13 residues. Germline V gene data show CDR1 as MGHRA and CDR2 as YSYEKL. Here the CDR3 reads CASSQLAGTQVIF. DNA for the CDR3: TGCGCCAGCAGCCAGTTAGCCGGGACACAAGTAATCTTT.